This T cell receptor beta chain was found in a study of blood T cells in healthy people across ages. It was with a sample-barcoded 5' primer and a J-beta primer mix that a second PCR of roughly 6 to 11 cycles was run. Each CDR3 protein gets one entry after TCRdb re-called the 5' RACE reads with MiXCR. Of about 1.6 million distinct CDR3 sequences listed, about 35% were seen once; the top ten hold around 11%. This clonotype was seen repeatedly, ten times or more. The CDR3 loop spans 14 amino acids. The V end was cut by 1 base, the J end by 1 base, with 10 bases between. Germline values: CDR1 DFQATT, CDR2 SNEGSKA (reference sequence). The amount of total RNA extracted per sample was at least 5.5 micrograms.

Sequencing was carried out using blood. This chain connects TRBV20-1 to TRBJ1-1; D unresolved. This sequence was found in a woman younger than 45 in good health. CDR3 sequence: CSARVGEGNTEAFF. CDR3 in DNA: TGCAGTGCTAGAGTCGGGGAGGGGAACACTGAAGCTTTCTTT.